The text below deals with one T cell receptor beta chain. Its antigen is undetermined. An end of the junction does not agree with germline; a read error may underlie this. This entry belongs to a study of breast tumors, draining lymph nodes, adjacent tissues. MiXCR was run by TCRdb on the multiplex PCR reads, yielding one entry per CDR3 protein. The sample yields about 130,000 distinct CDR3 sequences, 21% seen once. General study points: Compared with basal-like, luminal-like tumors shared significantly more repertoire with nontumor tissue. The data were judged consistent with most tumor T cells coming from lymph node and expanding in tumor.

CDR3 length: 13 amino acids. Germline CDR1 is MGHDK and CDR2 is SYGVNS. Breast cancer patients provided tissue from their axillary draining lymph nodes. This chain connects TRBV25-1 to TRBJ2-7; tentatively, D is TRBD2 (6 bases). The clonotype was recovered from a female donor with breast cancer. Some clones in this sample may be carry-over from other donors' samples. Sequencing was performed on axillary lymph node tissue. CDR3 sequence (DNA): TGTGTCAGCAGAGAGAGAGGCGCGGGGGAGCAGTACTTC. Its translation is CVSRERGAGEQYF.